The rows below give T cell receptor beta chains drawn from one sample of a study of OX40 agonist ivuxolimab in advanced cancers. Data came from immunoSEQ multiplex PCR; TCRdb stores just in-frame clones and leaves some out. The sample has roughly 38,000 clones, 80% to 95% seen once. The sample was CD4+ or CD8+ T cells sorted from blood, taken in a trial of the OX40 agonist ivuxolimab. The receptor set was obtained from an adult with an advanced solid tumor such as melanoma, head and neck, liver or kidney cancer. The CDR3 runs from the conserved cysteine through the conserved F or W. Each record gives: J gene, D gene, V gene, clone size, CDR3 DNA, CDR3 protein. A D gene is named only where the DNA matches it firmly. Part of the rows lack a size; the others show once, few, many or a class for expanded clones.

>TRBJ2-7|TRBD2|TRBV27|.
TGTGCCAGCAGTTTATGGAGGGCCGTGACTAGCGGGAGGGAGTCCGAGCAGTACTTC
CASSLWRAVTSGRESEQYF
>TRBJ1-1|.|TRBV20-1|.
TGCAATAACGGAGAAGCTTTCTTT
CNNGEAFF
>TRBJ2-7|TRBD1|TRBV29-1|.
TGCAGCGTTGAAGAGGCGGGACAGGATGACTACGAGCAGTACTTC
CSVEEAGQDDYEQYF
>TRBJ1-2|.|TRBV27|.
TGTGCCAGCTTACATTCGGGGGGCTACACCTTC
CASLHSGGYTF
>TRBJ2-7|.|TRBV28|.
TGTGCCAGCAGTTTTTCGGGACCCTACGAGCAGTACTTC
CASSFSGPYEQYF
>TRBJ2-7|.|TRBV10-2|.
TGCGCCAGACCCGGGGAGCGCAGGCTCTACGAGCAGTACTTC
CARPGERRLYEQYF
>TRBJ2-7|.|TRBV27|.
TGTGCCAGCAGTTCAACTGGCTCCTACGAGCAGTACTTC
CASSSTGSYEQYF
>TRBJ2-3|TRBD2|TRBV11-3|.
TGTGCCAGCAGCCTACGACTAGCGGGAGCGGATACGCAGTATTTT
CASSLRLAGADTQYF
>TRBJ2-1|TRBD2|TRBV11-3|.
TGTGCCAGCAGCCCGAGACTAGCGGGAGTTGGTTTGTTCTTC
CASSPRLAGVGLFF
>TRBJ2-1|TRBD2|TRBV19|few
TGTGCCAGTAGTCAGACTAGCGGGTTTAGCTCCTACAATGAGCAGTTCTTC
CASSQTSGFSSYNEQFF
>TRBJ2-7|.|TRBV18|.
TGTGCCAGCTCACCACCGAGGGTTAGGTCTGGAATCTACGAGCAGTACTTC
CASSPPRVRSGIYEQYF
>TRBJ1-5|.|TRBV28|.
TGTGCCAGCAGAATAGGAGGGTGGGAGAATCAGCCCCAGCATTTT
CASRIGGWENQPQHF
>TRBJ2-2|.|TRBV11-2|.
TGTGCCAGCAGCTTAGGAGACGGGGAGCTGTTTTTT
CASSLGDGELFF
>TRBJ2-1|.|TRBV27|.
TGTGCCAGCAGATGGACGGGGCACAATGAGCAGTTCTTC
CASRWTGHNEQFF
>TRBJ2-7|.|TRBV6-6|.
TGTGCCAGCACTCCCTTACAGGGACCCTCCTACGAGCAGTACTTC
CASTPLQGPSYEQYF
>TRBJ2-3|.|TRBV6-4|.
TGTGCCAGCAGCCACACAGGGTACAATGCAGATACGCAGTATTTT
CASSHTGYNADTQYF
>TRBJ2-7|TRBD2|TRBV19|.
TGTGCCAGTAGTATAGCTGGCGGGAGTTGGGACGAGCAGTACTTC
CASSIAGGSWDEQYF
>TRBJ1-1|.|TRBV11-2|.
TGTGCCAGCAGCTCCCGGGGTGAAACTGAAGCTTTCTTT
CASSSRGETEAFF
>TRBJ2-7|TRBD1|TRBV11-3|.
TGTGCCAGCAGCCCTTTACTTGGGACAGGTTTGCCCTACGAGCAGTACTTC
CASSPLLGTGLPYEQYF
>TRBJ2-2|.|TRBV6-5|.
TGTGCCAGCAGGAACCTGCTAGGGACCGGGGAGCTGTTTTTT
CASRNLLGTGELFF
>TRBJ2-5|.|TRBV7-2|.
TGTGCCAGCAGCTTAGCCCTTGGAGGTCAAGAGACCCAGTACTTC
CASSLALGGQETQYF
>TRBJ1-1|.|TRBV6-5|.
TGTGCCAGCAGTTTCCGGACAGCAAACACTGAAGCTTTCTTT
CASSFRTANTEAFF
>TRBJ1-1|.|TRBV19|.
TGTGCCAGTAGTATTGGTGGTGATACTGAAGCTTTCTTT
CASSIGGDTEAFF
>TRBJ2-2|.|TRBV9|.
TGTGCCAGCAGCGTAGGGGACCTAACGGGGGAGCTGTTTTTT
CASSVGDLTGELFF
>TRBJ2-2|TRBD2|TRBV7-2|once
TGTGCCAGCACCCTGGGGCTAGCGGGAGTTACTGGGACCGGGGAGCTGTTTTTT
CASTLGLAGVTGTGELFF
>TRBJ1-2|.|TRBV27|.
TGTGCCAGCAGGGGGTTGGACTATGGCTACACCTTC
CASRGLDYGYTF
>TRBJ2-1|.|TRBV4-2|.
TGTGCCAGCGCGATCGTGCGGGACTCCTACAATGAGCAGTTCTTC
CASAIVRDSYNEQFF
>TRBJ2-3|.|TRBV19|.
TGTGCCAGTAGTATAGCTGACCGCACAGATACGCAGTATTTT
CASSIADRTDTQYF
>TRBJ2-3|.|TRBV27|.
TGTGCCAGCAGTTTCAAGCGCCCTCAACGCACAGATACGCAGTATTTT
CASSFKRPQRTDTQYF
>TRBJ1-1|TRBD1|TRBV9|.
TGTGCCAGCAGCACGGGACAGGGGACTGAAGCTTTCTTT
CASSTGQGTEAFF
>TRBJ1-2|.|TRBV9|.
TGTGCCAGCAGCGTAGGGGTACAGCGTTTAGACTATGGCTACACCTTC
CASSVGVQRLDYGYTF
>TRBJ2-1|.|TRBV4-3|.
TGCGCCAGCAGCCAAGTAGCGCTGTTGGGCAATGAGCAGTTCTTC
CASSQVALLGNEQFF
>TRBJ2-7|.|TRBV18|.
TGTGCCAGCTCACCAGGGGCCTCCGCCTACGAGCAGTACTTC
CASSPGASAYEQYF
>TRBJ2-3|.|TRBV19|.
TGTGCCAGTAGTATTAGCGCGGGGCTAACCACAGATACGCAGTATTTT
CASSISAGLTTDTQYF
>TRBJ2-1|TRBD2|TRBV30|.
TGTGCCTGGAGTGTATGGCGGGAGGTCCACAATGAGCAGTTCTTC
CAWSVWREVHNEQFF
>TRBJ1-1|.|TRBV19|.
TGTGCCAGTAGTATTGCTCTCCAGGGGTACTCGAACACTGAAGCTTTCTTT
CASSIALQGYSNTEAFF
>TRBJ1-5|.|TRBV4-2|.
TGTGCCAGCAGCCAAGATCACAGTACTTTAAACCCCAATCAGCCCCAGCATTTT
CASSQDHSTLNPNQPQHF
>TRBJ2-3|.|TRBV28|.
TGTGCCAGCAGTTCACCCCCCCGGACAGATACGCAGTATTTT
CASSSPPRTDTQYF
>TRBJ2-4|TRBD1|TRBV9|.
TGTGCCAGCAGCGCGACAGGGGAGAACATTCAGTACTTC
CASSATGENIQYF
>TRBJ2-7|.|TRBV6-5|.
TGTGCCAGCAGGAAAGGGGGGTACGAGCAGTACTTC
CASRKGGYEQYF
>TRBJ2-7|.|TRBV10-3|.
TGTGCCATCAGTGAGGCTAGTAAGCCCTACGAGCAGTACTTC
CAISEASKPYEQYF
>TRBJ2-1|TRBD1|TRBV27|.
TGTGCCAGCAGTCAGGGACAGGGGCCTTACAATGAGCAGTTCTTC
CASSQGQGPYNEQFF
>TRBJ1-4|TRBD1|TRBV28|.
TGTGCCAGCAGTTTGATCGGGACAGACACAACTAATGAAAAACTGTTTTTT
CASSLIGTDTTNEKLFF
>TRBJ2-7|TRBD2|TRBV11-2|.
TGTGCCAGCAGCTTAGGTCGGGGAGGGTCCTACGAGCAGTACTTC
CASSLGRGGSYEQYF
>TRBJ2-3|.|TRBV9|once
TGTGCCAGCAGCATCTCTCAAACGGGCGGAGATACGCAGTATTTT
CASSISQTGGDTQYF
>TRBJ2-7|.|TRBV10-3|.
TGTGCCATCAGTGCTGAGGGAGGAACCTCCTACGAGCAGTACTTC
CAISAEGGTSYEQYF
>TRBJ2-5|TRBD1|TRBV13|.
TGTGCCAGCAGCTCCAGGACAGGGGGCGGGGAGACCCAGTACTTC
CASSSRTGGGETQYF
>TRBJ1-2|.|TRBV2|once
TGTGCCAGCGCGATTCACGGGGGTGGAGGCTACACCTTC
CASAIHGGGGYTF
>TRBJ2-1|.|TRBV28|.
TGTGCCAGCAGTTCCCGGGGGGAGCAGTTCTTC
CASSSRGEQFF
>TRBJ1-2|.|TRBV13|.
TGTGCCAGCAGCCCAGCGACAGGACGAAACACTAACTATGGCTACACCTTC
CASSPATGRNTNYGYTF
>TRBJ1-1|TRBD1|TRBV9|.
TGTGCCAGCAGCGTCACAGGGGGCGGTGAAGCTTTCTTT
CASSVTGGGEAFF
>TRBJ1-2|TRBD1|TRBV4-3|once
TGCGCCAGCAACCCGGGACAGGGGCTCAACTATGGCTACACCTTC
CASNPGQGLNYGYTF
>TRBJ2-2|.|TRBV30|.
TGTGCCTGGATACGGAAGAACACCGGGGAGCTGTTTTTT
CAWIRKNTGELFF
>TRBJ1-2|.|TRBV10-2|.
TGCGCCAGCAGGTCAGGGTGGAACTATGGCTACACCTTC
CASRSGWNYGYTF
>TRBJ2-1|.|TRBV19|.
TGTGCCAGTAGTTTTACGGGTTCCTACAATGAGCAGTTCTTC
CASSFTGSYNEQFF
>TRBJ2-7|TRBD2|TRBV7-2|.
TGTGCCAGCAGCTTAACGGCGGGAGCTCGCGAGCAGTACTTC
CASSLTAGAREQYF
>TRBJ2-5|TRBD2|TRBV7-9|.
TGTGCCAGCAGCTCGCTAGCGGCACAAGAGACCCAGTACTTC
CASSSLAAQETQYF
>TRBJ2-3|.|TRBV9|.
TGTGCCAGCAGCGTAAGGGGCCTCACAGATACGCAGTATTTT
CASSVRGLTDTQYF
>TRBJ2-1|TRBD2|TRBV11-3|.
TGTGCCAGCAGCCTCAGACTAGCCGGGGAGCCCTACAATGAGCAGTTCTTC
CASSLRLAGEPYNEQFF